The 21 T cell receptor beta chains below come from one sample, sequenced in a study of T cell responses to AZD1222 COVID-19 vaccine. This table comes from immunoSEQ multiplex PCR, and its TCRdb copy is limited to in-frame clones, with some not included. The table has more than 65,000 clones, 70% to 80% seen once. The source was peripheral blood, collected on day 0 of AZD1222 vaccination. The receptors here all came from an adult in good health.

This clone was observed once. The rearrangement uses TRBV7-2 and TRBJ2-1, with D unresolved. The CDR3 is 13 residues long. Trimming took off 1 base at V and 6 bases at J, with 7 bases between the two ends. Germline V gene sequence: CDR1 SGHTA, CDR2 FQGNSA. The CDR3 spells CASSLVRANEQFF. For the CDR3, the DNA is TGTGCCAGCAGCTTAGTCCGGGCCAATGAGCAGTTCTTC.

The CDR3 DNA reads TGTGCCAGCAGCGGACTAGCGGGAGGGGCCACCGGGGAGCTGTTTTTT. Translation: CASSGLAGGATGELFF. The chain uses TRBV7-6 and TRBJ2-2; 15 nucleotides match TRBD2. The ends lost 5 bases at V and 4 bases at J; junction bases unmatched: 2. The germline gives CDR1 SGHVS, CDR2 FNYEAQ. The CDR3 is made up of 16 amino acids. The full variable domain, its missing parts supplied by reference TRBV7-6 and TRBJ2-2, is GAGVSQSPRYKVTKRGQDVALRCDPISGHVSLYWYRQALGQGPEFLTYFNYEAQQDKSGLPNDRFSAERPEGSISTLTIQRTEQRDSAMYRCASSGLAGGATGELFFGEGSRLTVL.

This clone was seen a single time. V and J are TRBV7-8 and TRBJ2-1, with unresolved D. Looked up from germline, CDR1 is SGHVS and CDR2 is FQNEAQ. The CDR3 consists of 12 residues. V was clipped by 1 base and J by 6 bases, with 4 bases between them. The CDR3 here is CASSLEFNEQFF. CDR3 DNA sequence: TGTGCCAGCAGCTTAGAATTCAATGAGCAGTTCTTC.

The chain couples TRBV3-1 (or the pseudogene TRBV3-2) to TRBJ2-7; D is undetermined. Germline V lookup: CDR1 LGHDT, CDR2 YNNKEL (reference sequence). The CDR3 extends over 15 amino acids. V lost 4 bases and J 1 base, leaving 14 bases between the germline ends. CDR3 bases: TGTGCCAGCAGCCGAAAAGCGATGCCTTCCTACGAGCAGTACTTC. This translates into CASSRKAMPSYEQYF.

The chain uses TRBV29-1 and TRBJ1-2; TRBD1 matches at 7 bases. This CDR3 is built from 15 residues. V shed 2 bases, J shed 0 bases, and the junction held 6 bases outside the gene matches. The germline V gene encodes CDR1 SQVTM and CDR2 ANQGSEA. The CDR3 protein is CSVEPRGTANYGYTF. The CDR3 nucleotides are TGCAGCGTTGAACCCCGAGGGACAGCTAACTATGGCTACACCTTC.

This clone was seen more than once but under ten times. The rearrangement joins TRBV19 to TRBJ1-5; no firm D call. V lost 6 bases to trimming and J lost 0 bases, with 12 bases between them. This CDR3 is 15 amino acids long. Germline V gene lookup returns CDR1 LNHDA and CDR2 SQIVND (reference sequence). The CDR3 bases are TGTGCCAGTAGAGCGGCAGGATATAGCAATCAGCCCCAGCATTTT. It yields the protein CASRAAGYSNQPQHF.

This clone has more than one count but fewer than ten. This rearrangement joins TRBV30 to TRBJ1-1; 7 nucleotides line up with TRBD1. Trimming took 2 bases from V and 4 from J; bases not matched to a gene: 7. The CDR3 is made up of 14 amino acids. Germline CDR1 and CDR2: GTSNPN and SVGIG (reference sequence). The CDR3 loop reads CAWSRGQRGTEAFF. As DNA, the CDR3 is TGTGCCTGGAGTCGGGGACAGAGGGGCACTGAAGCTTTCTTT.

The chain couples TRBV12-3 or TRBV12-4 to TRBJ2-1, with 7 bases identical to TRBD1. The V gene end was trimmed by 3 bases and the J gene end by 7 bases; junction bases not matched to a gene: 3. The CDR3 is 13 residues long. The CDR3 protein is CASSFSRGNEQFF. The CDR3 coding sequence is TGTGCCAGCAGTTTCTCCAGGGGGAATGAGCAGTTCTTC.

V gene TRBV4-1 combines with J gene TRBJ2-7; D is undetermined. The CDR3 is 13 residues long. CDR1 is MGHRA and CDR2 is YSYEKL in the germline V gene. The V end was cut by 1 base, the J end by 3 bases, with 7 bases between. For the CDR3, the DNA is TGCGCCAGCAGCCAAGCCCTTCTCTACGAGCAGTACTTC. Translated: CASSQALLYEQYF.

The DNA for the CDR3 is TGTGCCTGGAGTGTCCGCGGGACCCGGGGGGAAAAACTGTTTTTT. It is translated as CAWSVRGTRGEKLFF. This chain joins TRBV30 and TRBJ1-4; perhaps TRBD1 as D (5 bases). The CDR3 totals 15 residues. Germline V CDR1 and CDR2: GTSNPN, SVGIG (reference sequence). Deletions cut 0 bases from V and 8 bases from J, with 16 bases between.

The chain is built from TRBV7-9 and TRBJ1-1; D may be TRBD1 (6 bases). The germline V and J ends were trimmed by 6 bases and 3 bases, with 17 bases remaining between them. The CDR3 extends over 15 amino acids. Per the germline V gene, CDR1 is SEHNR and CDR2 is FQNEAQ (reference sequence). In DNA, the CDR3 is TGTGCCAGCAGTTTTTACAGGGCGGTGGACACTGAAGCTTTCTTT. It encodes CASSFYRAVDTEAFF.

This chain connects TRBV12-3 or TRBV12-4 to TRBJ2-5; D remains ambiguous. CDR3 size: 13 residues. Trimming took off 6 bases at V and 5 bases at J, with 13 bases between the two ends. The CDR3 DNA sequence: TGTGCCAGCAGCCCCCGACACACGGAGACCCAGTACTTC. Amino acids: CASSPRHTETQYF.

The chain uses TRBV10-3 and TRBJ2-1; 12 nucleotides match TRBD2. CDR1 and CDR2 from the germline V gene are ENHRY and SYGVKD. V shed 4 bases and J 8 bases; nucleotides not matched to a gene: 6. CDR3 length equals 15 residues. In nucleotides, the CDR3 is TGTGCCATCAGTGGACTAGCGGGAGAGGTATATGAGCAGTTCTTC. Its translation is CAISGLAGEVYEQFF.

The chain recombines TRBV20-1 with TRBJ2-1, with 7 bases fitting TRBD1. This CDR3 comprises 14 residues. With V trimmed by 3 bases and J by 9 bases, 11 bases remained unmatched. Germline V lookup: CDR1 DFQATT, CDR2 SNEGSKA (reference sequence). The CDR3 DNA follows: TGCAGTGCTAGTAAGGGGGCGAGAACTATTGAGCAGTTCTTC. Its translation is CSASKGARTIEQFF.

The J gene is TRBJ1-2, the V gene TRBV28; D possibly corresponds to TRBD1 (5 bases). This CDR3 contains 16 residues. V was trimmed by 3 bases and J by 5 bases, leaving 19 bases between them. In germline, CDR1 is MDHEN, CDR2 SYDVKM. CDR3 residues: CASSLRDPGSGYGYTF. CDR3 DNA sequence: TGTGCCAGCAGTTTGAGGGACCCAGGGAGTGGGTATGGCTACACCTTC.

The V and J genes are TRBV5-1 and TRBJ1-6; maybe TRBD1 (6 bases). V was trimmed by 6 bases and J by 7 bases, leaving 14 bases between them. The CDR3 has 14 amino acids. Germline values: CDR1 SGHRS, CDR2 YFSETQ. CDR3 DNA sequence: TGCGCCAGCACCCTCCGGGACACCAATTCACCCCTCCACTTT. It yields the protein CASTLRDTNSPLHF.

J is TRBJ1-2 and V is TRBV19; D possibly corresponds to TRBD1 (6 bases). In germline, CDR1 is LNHDA, CDR2 SQIVND (reference sequence). Trimming took 11 bases from V and 4 from J, leaving 20 bases between them. This CDR3 is 14 amino acids long. For the CDR3, the DNA is TGTGCCTCAAAGGAGGGGGGAGACAGCTATGGCTACACCTTC. It specifies CASKEGGDSYGYTF.

The chain has TRBV5-1 and TRBJ2-7, with TRBD2 matching 8 bases. The CDR3 loop spans 15 amino acids. Germline V gives CDR1 SGHRS, CDR2 YFSETQ. J gave up 3 bases and V 4 bases, and 9 bases lay outside the gene matches. CDR3 residues: CASSRSGTSYYEQYF. The CDR3 nucleotides are TGCGCCAGCAGCAGATCCGGGACTAGTTACTACGAGCAGTACTTC.

V and J are TRBV7-9 and TRBJ2-7, with D tentatively TRBD1 or TRBD2 (5 bases each). Germline V gene lookup returns CDR1 SEHNR and CDR2 FQNEAQ (reference sequence). The V end was cut by 1 base, the J end by 3 bases, with 16 bases between. This CDR3 comprises 16 residues. The CDR3, as DNA: TGTGCCAGCAGCTTAGTTTCGGGGACGCAGGGCTACGAGCAGTACTTC. Amino acid sequence: CASSLVSGTQGYEQYF.

The J gene is TRBJ1-4, the V gene TRBV10-2, with 7 bases lining up with TRBD1. Looked up from germline, CDR1 is WSHSY and CDR2 is SAAADI. V dropped 4 bases and J dropped 6; count of bases not matched to a gene: 5. CDR3 length equals 14 residues. The CDR3 DNA is TGCGCCAGCAGTGTAGGGACAGCCTATGAAAAACTGTTTTTT. Its protein product is CASSVGTAYEKLFF.

V is TRBV4-1 and J is TRBJ2-1; D not resolved. V shed 4 bases and J shed 1 base, with 8 bases lying between them. The CDR3 sequence is 14 residues long. Germline V gene sequence: CDR1 MGHRA, CDR2 YSYEKL. The CDR3 nucleotides are TGCGCCAGCAGCCGAGAGCGATCCTACAATGAGCAGTTCTTC. Translating gives CASSRERSYNEQFF.